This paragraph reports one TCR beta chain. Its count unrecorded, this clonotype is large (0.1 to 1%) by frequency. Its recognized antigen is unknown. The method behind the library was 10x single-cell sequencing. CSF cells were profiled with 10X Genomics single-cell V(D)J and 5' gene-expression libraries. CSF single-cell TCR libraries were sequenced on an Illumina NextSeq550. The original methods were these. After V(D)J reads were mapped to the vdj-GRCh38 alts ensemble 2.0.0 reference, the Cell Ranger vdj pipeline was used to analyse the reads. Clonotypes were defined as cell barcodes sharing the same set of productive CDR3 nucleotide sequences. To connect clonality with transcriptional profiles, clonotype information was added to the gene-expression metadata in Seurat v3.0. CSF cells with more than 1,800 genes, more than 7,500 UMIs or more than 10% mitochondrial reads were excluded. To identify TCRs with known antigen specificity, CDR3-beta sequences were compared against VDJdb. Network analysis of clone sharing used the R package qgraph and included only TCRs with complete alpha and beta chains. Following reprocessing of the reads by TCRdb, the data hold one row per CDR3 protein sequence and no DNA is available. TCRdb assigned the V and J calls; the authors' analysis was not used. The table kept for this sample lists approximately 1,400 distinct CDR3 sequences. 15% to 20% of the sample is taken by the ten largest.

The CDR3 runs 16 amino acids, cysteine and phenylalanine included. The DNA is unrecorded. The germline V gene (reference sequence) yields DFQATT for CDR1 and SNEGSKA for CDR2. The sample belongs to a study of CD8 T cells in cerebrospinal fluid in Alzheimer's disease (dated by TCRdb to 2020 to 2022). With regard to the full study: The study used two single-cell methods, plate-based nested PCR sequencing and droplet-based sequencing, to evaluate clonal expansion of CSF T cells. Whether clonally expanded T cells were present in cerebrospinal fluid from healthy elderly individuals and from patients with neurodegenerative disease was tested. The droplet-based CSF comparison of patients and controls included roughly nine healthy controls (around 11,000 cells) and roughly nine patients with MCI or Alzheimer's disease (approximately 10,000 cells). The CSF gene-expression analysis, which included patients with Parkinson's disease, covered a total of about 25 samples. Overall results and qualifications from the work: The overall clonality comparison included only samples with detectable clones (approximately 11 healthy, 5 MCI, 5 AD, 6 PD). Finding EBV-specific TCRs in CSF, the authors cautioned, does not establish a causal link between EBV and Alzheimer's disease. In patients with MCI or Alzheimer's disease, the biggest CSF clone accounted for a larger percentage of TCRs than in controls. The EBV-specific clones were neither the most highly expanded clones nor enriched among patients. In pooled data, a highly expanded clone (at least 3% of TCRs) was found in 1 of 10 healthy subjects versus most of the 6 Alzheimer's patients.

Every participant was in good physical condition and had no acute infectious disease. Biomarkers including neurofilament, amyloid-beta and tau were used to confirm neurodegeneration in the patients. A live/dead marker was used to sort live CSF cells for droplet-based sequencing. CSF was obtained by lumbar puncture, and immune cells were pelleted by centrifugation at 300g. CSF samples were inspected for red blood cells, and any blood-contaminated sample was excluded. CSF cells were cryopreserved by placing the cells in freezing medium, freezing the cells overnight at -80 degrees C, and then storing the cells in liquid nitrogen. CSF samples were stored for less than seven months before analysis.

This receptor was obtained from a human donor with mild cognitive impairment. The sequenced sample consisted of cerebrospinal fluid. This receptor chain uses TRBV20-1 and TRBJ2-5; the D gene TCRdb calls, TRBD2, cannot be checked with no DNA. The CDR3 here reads CSARGTSGGLSETQYF.